This TCR beta chain was obtained from a study of CD8+CD57+ T cells in acquired aplastic anemia. Researchers used genomic DNA as the template to profile TCR beta VDJ and CDR3. TCRdb recomputed calls from the reads with MiXCR, one row per CDR3 protein. Here the sample spans 150,000 or so distinct CDR3 sequences, less than 60% being singletons. Patients sequenced had flow cytometry evidence of CD8+CD57+ cell expansion. The germline CDR1 and CDR2 sequences are ENHRY and SYGVKD. The CDR3 extends over 12 amino acids. V was shortened by 2 bases and J by 2 bases, with 4 bases between the two germline ends. The TCR comes from a human donor with aplastic anemia. Input material: sorted CD4+, CD8+, or CD8+CD57+ T cells (not recorded which) from PBMCs. The chain couples TRBV10-3 to TRBJ2-7; no definite D call. The CDR3, as DNA: TGTGCCATCAGTGAGGCCGCCTACGAGCAGTACTTC. Translating gives CAISEAAYEQYF.